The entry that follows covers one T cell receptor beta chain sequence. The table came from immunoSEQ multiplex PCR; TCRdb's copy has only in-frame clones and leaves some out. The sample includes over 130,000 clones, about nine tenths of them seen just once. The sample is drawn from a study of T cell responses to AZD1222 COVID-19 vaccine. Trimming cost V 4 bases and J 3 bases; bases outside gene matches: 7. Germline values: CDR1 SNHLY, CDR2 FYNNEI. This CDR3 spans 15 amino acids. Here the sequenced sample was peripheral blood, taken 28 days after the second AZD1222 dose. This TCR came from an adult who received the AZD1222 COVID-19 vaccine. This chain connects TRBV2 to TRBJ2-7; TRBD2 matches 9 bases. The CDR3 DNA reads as TGTGCCAGCAGTGCCAGTCCTAGCGGGATCTACGAGCAGTACTTC. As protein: CASSASPSGIYEQYF.